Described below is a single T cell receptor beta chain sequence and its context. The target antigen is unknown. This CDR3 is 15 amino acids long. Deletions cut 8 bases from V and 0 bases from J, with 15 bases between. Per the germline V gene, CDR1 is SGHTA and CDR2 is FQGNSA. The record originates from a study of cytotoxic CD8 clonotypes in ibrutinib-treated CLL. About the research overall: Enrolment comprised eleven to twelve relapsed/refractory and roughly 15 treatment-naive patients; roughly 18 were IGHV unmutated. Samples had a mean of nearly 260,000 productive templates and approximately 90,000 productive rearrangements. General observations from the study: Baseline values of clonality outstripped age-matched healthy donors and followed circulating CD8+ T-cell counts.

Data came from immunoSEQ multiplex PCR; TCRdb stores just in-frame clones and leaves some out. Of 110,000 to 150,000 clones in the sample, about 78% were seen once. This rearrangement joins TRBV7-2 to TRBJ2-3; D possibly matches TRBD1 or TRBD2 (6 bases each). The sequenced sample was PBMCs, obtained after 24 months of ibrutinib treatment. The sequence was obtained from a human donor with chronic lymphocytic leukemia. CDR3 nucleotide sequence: TGTGCCAGCGGGGGGCTGGGGAGGAGCACAGATACGCAGTATTTT. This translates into CASGGLGRSTDTQYF.